This record concerns one TCR beta chain sequence. This sample is part of a study of blood T cell repertoires in COVID-19. For the study at large: COVID-19 samples from acute and convalescent phases originated in the United States, Italy and Spain. In each case, the material was cDNA or gDNA derived from T cells, B-cell-depleted T cells, or PBMCs.

The authors' processing: Estimates of nucleated cell counts were drawn from the amplification of reference gene primers. The protocol was immunoSEQ multiplex PCR, while the TCRdb copy is restricted to in-frame clones and leaves out a portion. D and trimming were read from the DNA, whereas the V and J calls and clone size are those reported in that table. Counted here are 100,000 to 150,000 clones, more than 60% occurring once; the ten biggest clones make up 2% to 2.5%. CDR3 size: 17 residues. Trimming shortened V by 1 base and J by 0 bases, and 13 bases separated the two germline ends. Germline CDR1 is SGHVS and CDR2 is FQNEAQ.

The sequence was obtained from an older woman with acute or convalescent COVID-19. The chain employs TRBV7-8 and TRBJ2-1; a possible D gene is TRBD2 (5 bases). Sequenced: peripheral blood. CDR3 amino acids: CASSLVATASSYNEQFF. DNA of the CDR3: TGTGCCAGCAGCTTAGTAGCGACTGCCAGCTCCTACAATGAGCAGTTCTTC.